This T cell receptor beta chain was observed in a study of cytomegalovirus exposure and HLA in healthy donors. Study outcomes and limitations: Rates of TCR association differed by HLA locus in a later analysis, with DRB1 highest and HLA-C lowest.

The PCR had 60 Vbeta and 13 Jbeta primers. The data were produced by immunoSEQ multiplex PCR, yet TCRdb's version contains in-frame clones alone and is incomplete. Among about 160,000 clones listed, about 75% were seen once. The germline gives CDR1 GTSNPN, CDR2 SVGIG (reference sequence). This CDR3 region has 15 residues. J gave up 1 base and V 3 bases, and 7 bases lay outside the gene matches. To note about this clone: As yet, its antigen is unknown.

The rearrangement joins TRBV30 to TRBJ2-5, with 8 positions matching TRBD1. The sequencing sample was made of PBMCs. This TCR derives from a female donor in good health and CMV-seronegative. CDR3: CAWRSGQVPQETQYF. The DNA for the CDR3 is TGTGCCTGGAGGTCGGGACAGGTCCCCCAAGAGACCCAGTACTTC.